A single sample gave rise to the 21 T cell receptor beta chains below, sequenced in a study of blood T cells in healthy people across ages. The authors ran a second PCR of 7 to 11 cycles using a sample-barcoded 5' primer and a J-beta primer mix. TCRdb reprocessed the 5' RACE reads via MiXCR and lists one record per CDR3 protein. Of nearly 1 million distinct CDR3 sequences listed, roughly 47% are singletons. The sequenced material came from blood. Receptors originate from a woman in her sixties in good health.

V and J are TRBV3-1 and TRBJ1-6, with 8 nucleotides matching TRBD1. Germline CDR1 and CDR2: LGHDT and YNNKEL (reference sequence). Trimming removed 4 bases from V and 5 bases from J; junction bases left unmatched: 7. The CDR3 sequence is 16 residues long. The CDR3: CASSLQGGSNNSPLHF. The CDR3 DNA reads TGTGCCAGCAGCCTACAGGGGGGATCAAATAATTCACCCCTCCACTTT.

This clonotype was found a few times. V usage is TRBV18 and J usage is TRBJ1-6, with D tentatively TRBD1 (5 bases). Germline V gene sequence: CDR1 KGHSH, CDR2 LQKENI. V was clipped by 4 bases and J by 7 bases, with 11 bases between them. The CDR3 covers 14 residues. Here the CDR3 DNA reads TGTGCCAGCTCACGAGGACAACCAAATTCACCCCTCCACTTT. Encoded protein: CASSRGQPNSPLHF.

This clonotype was recorded a few times. The chain couples TRBV4-2 to TRBJ2-7, with 11 bases that match TRBD2. Germline V gene lookup returns CDR1 LGHNA and CDR2 YNFKEQ. This CDR3 is built from 17 residues. V trimming: 0 bases; J trimming: 3 bases; junction bases outside the gene matches: 7. This CDR3 reads CASSQDAGTSGGYEQYF. CDR3 nucleotides: TGTGCCAGCAGCCAAGATGCCGGGACTAGCGGAGGCTACGAGCAGTACTTC.

The chain employs TRBV7-2 and TRBJ1-5, with D maybe TRBD1 (5 bases). The CDR3 totals 15 residues. From germline, CDR1 is SGHTA and CDR2 FQGNSA. V lost 3 bases and J 5 bases, leaving 14 bases between the germline ends. CDR3 in DNA: TGTGCCAGCAGCTTGGGCAGGGTACGGGATCAGCCCCAGCATTTT. This gives the protein CASSLGRVRDQPQHF.

The rearrangement uses TRBV20-1 and TRBJ2-1; 10 bases map to TRBD2. Germline CDR1 and CDR2: DFQATT and SNEGSKA (reference sequence). The CDR3 covers 14 residues. The J segment lost 8 bases and the V segment lost 4 bases, leaving 8 bases of the junction unmatched. CDR3 nucleotide sequence: TGCAGTGCTACCTCCGGGACTAGCGTCCATGAGCAGTTCTTC. It yields the protein CSATSGTSVHEQFF.

The V gene is TRBV20-1, the J gene TRBJ2-1; weak D call: TRBD2 (5 bases). The CDR3 runs 13 residues. The V end lost 5 bases, the J end lost 6 bases, and 14 bases lay between the germline ends. Looked up from germline, CDR1 is DFQATT and CDR2 is SNEGSKA (reference sequence). The CDR3 DNA is TGCAGTGCTGGGCCCCGGGAATTCAATGAGCAGTTCTTC. Its translation is CSAGPREFNEQFF.

V is TRBV7-3 and J is TRBJ2-1; D is uncertain. The CDR3 is 15 residues long. V lost 2 bases and J 0 bases, leaving 8 bases between the germline ends. Germline-derived CDR1 and CDR2 are SGHTA and FQGTGA. CDR3 in DNA: TGTGCCAGCAGCTTACAGCCTAGCTCCTACAATGAGCAGTTCTTC. Encoded protein: CASSLQPSSYNEQFF.

In its sample, this clonotype was seen a few times. The rearrangement uses TRBV5-6 and TRBJ2-7; tentatively, D is TRBD2 (6 bases). The germline CDR1 and CDR2 sequences are SGHDT and YYEEEE. With 5 bases removed from V and 7 bases from J, the gap between germline ends came to 16 bases. The CDR3 is 13 residues long. Here the CDR3 DNA reads TGTGCCAGCAGGAGAAGGGGAGGCAATGAGCAGTACTTC. This encodes CASRRRGGNEQYF.

The chain is built from TRBV7-2 and TRBJ2-6; no reliable D call. V dropped 5 bases and J dropped 3 bases, with 11 bases sitting between them. Germline V CDR1 and CDR2: SGHTA, FQGNSA. This CDR3 is built from 15 residues. DNA for the CDR3: TGTGCCAGCAGCCCACCTGTGTTTGGGGCCAACGTCCTGACTTTC. Translating it yields CASSPPVFGANVLTF. The full variable domain, completed using reference TRBV7-2 and TRBJ2-6, is GAGVSQSPSNKVTEKGKDVELRCDPISGHTALYWYRQSLGQGLEFLIYFQGNSAPDKSGLPSDRFSAERTGGSVSTLTIQRTQQEDSAVYLCASSPPVFGANVLTFGAGSRLTVL.

This clonotype has ten or more counts. CDR3 bases: TGTGCCAGCAGTTCCGACAGACTAGCGATGGTCAATGAGCAGTTCTTC. Translation gives CASSSDRLAMVNEQFF. This sequence joins TRBV28 and TRBJ2-1, with 8 bases fitting TRBD2. Germline CDR1 reads MDHEN; CDR2 reads SYDVKM. The ends lost 4 bases at V and 6 bases at J; junction bases unmatched: 11. The CDR3 has 16 amino acids. The variable domain in full, with the rest retrieved from reference TRBV28 and TRBJ2-1, is DVKVTQSSRYLVKRTGEKVFLECVQDMDHENMFWYRQDPGLGLRLIYFSYDVKMKEKGDIPEGYSVSREKKERFSLILESASTNQTSMYLCASSSDRLAMVNEQFFGPGTRLTVL.

The chain couples TRBV2 to TRBJ2-1; no firm D call. V was pared by 2 bases and J by 3 bases, with 8 bases between. This CDR3 is 14 amino acids long. Germline V gene data show CDR1 as SNHLY and CDR2 as FYNNEI. The CDR3 bases are TGTGCCAGCAGTGAAAGGACGGTCTACAATGAGCAGTTCTTC. It yields the protein CASSERTVYNEQFF.

The chain joins TRBV11-2 to TRBJ2-5; 9 nucleotides match TRBD1. Germline CDR1 and CDR2: SGHAT and FQNNGV. There are 16 residues in the CDR3. Trimming cost V 3 bases and J 5 bases; bases outside gene matches: 10. This CDR3 reads CASSFIRDRVPETQYF. The CDR3 nucleotides are TGTGCCAGCAGCTTCATTCGGGACAGGGTGCCGGAGACCCAGTACTTC.

As DNA, the CDR3 is TGTGCTAGTGGTTTGGGGACGGAGGTGGACGAGCAGTACTTC. This gives the protein CASGLGTEVDEQYF. The chain couples TRBV12-5 to TRBJ2-7; the D gene is possibly TRBD2 (5 bases). Germline CDR1 LGHNT, CDR2 FRNRAP. This CDR3 has 14 residues. V lost 1 base to trimming and J lost 5 bases, with 12 bases between them.

This clonotype was counted a few times. The chain employs TRBV6-1 and TRBJ1-2; 7 bases fit TRBD1. The CDR3 length is 16 residues. Germline V lookup: CDR1 MNHNS, CDR2 SASEGT. The J segment lost 5 bases and the V segment lost 0 bases, leaving 9 bases of the junction unmatched. The CDR3 region is CASSEAQDRRKYGYTF. Here the CDR3 DNA reads TGTGCCAGCAGTGAAGCGCAGGACAGGAGAAAGTATGGCTACACCTTC.

The chain is built from TRBV5-8 and TRBJ2-1; 9 bases fit TRBD1. The CDR3 totals 16 residues. The V and J ends lost 4 bases and 4 bases, in that order; junction bases with no gene match: 9. CDR1 and CDR2 (germline): SGHTS, YDEGEE. The CDR3 DNA follows: TGTGCCAGCAGCGAACCTACAGGGGGCCAGTACAATGAGCAGTTCTTC. This codes for CASSEPTGGQYNEQFF. The full variable domain, completed using reference TRBV5-8 and TRBJ2-1, is EAGVTQSPTHLIKTRGQQATLRCSPISGHTSVYWYQQALGLGLQFLLWYDEGEERNRGNFPPRFSGRQFPNYSSELNVNALELEDSALYLCASSEPTGGQYNEQFFGPGTRLTVL.

Only a few counts were recorded for this clonotype. The V call is TRBV4-2, the J call TRBJ2-5, with a possible D match to TRBD1 (6 bases). Germline assignment: CDR1 LGHNA and CDR2 YNFKEQ. V was clipped by 4 bases and J by 2 bases, with 17 bases between them. The CDR3 runs to 16 residues. The CDR3 sequence: CASSPEGNRAQETQYF. The CDR3 region has the DNA TGTGCCAGCAGCCCCGAAGGGAACAGGGCACAAGAGACCCAGTACTTC.

This chain uses TRBV29-1 with TRBJ1-2, with TRBD1 identical over 7 bases. Germline loops: CDR1 SQVTM, CDR2 ANQGSEA. Trimming at V came to 5 bases and at J to 0 bases, leaving 6 bases not matched to a gene. This CDR3 has 14 residues. This CDR3 is CSVQYRGANYGYTF. In nucleotides, the CDR3 is TGCAGCGTTCAATACAGGGGAGCTAACTATGGCTACACCTTC. Full variable domain (rest looked up from reference TRBV29-1 and TRBJ1-2): SAVISQKPSRDICQRGTSLTIQCQVDSQVTMMFWYRQQPGQSLTLIATANQGSEATYESGFVIDKFPISRPNLTFSTLTVSNMSPEDSSIYLCSVQYRGANYGYTFGSGTRLTVV.

The chain couples TRBV5-1 to TRBJ1-1; the D gene is possibly TRBD1 (5 bases). Germline V gene sequence: CDR1 SGHRS, CDR2 YFSETQ. Deletions cut 5 bases from V and 1 base from J, with 9 bases between. The CDR3 length is 13 residues. The CDR3 bases are TGCGCCAGCAGATCAACAGGGAACACTGAAGCTTTCTTT. Its translation: CASRSTGNTEAFF. The whole variable domain, remainder taken from reference TRBV5-1 and TRBJ1-1, is KAGVTQTPRYLIKTRGQQVTLSCSPISGHRSVSWYQQTPGQGLQFLFEYFSETQRNKGNFPGRFSGRQFSNSRSEMNVSTLELGDSALYLCASRSTGNTEAFFGQGTRLTVV.

This clonotype was detected once. At one of its ends the junction is not consistent with the germline gene, which may arise from a read error. The chain recombines TRBV7-3 with TRBJ2-7, with TRBD2 identical over 9 bases. The CDR3 loop spans 15 amino acids. Per the germline V gene, CDR1 is SGHTA and CDR2 is FQGTGA. Written as DNA, the CDR3 is TGTGCCAACAGCTTAGCGGGAGCTTCGACCTACGAGCAGTACTTC. It yields the protein CANSLAGASTYEQYF.

This chain uses TRBV27 with TRBJ2-5; D uncertain. The CDR3 extends over 13 amino acids. Germline CDR1 MNHEY, CDR2 SMNVEV (reference sequence). V lost 10 bases and J lost 5, with 17 bases in between. As DNA, the CDR3 is TGTGCCACTAGACCGCATACCAGGGAGACCCAGTACTTC. It encodes CATRPHTRETQYF.

The chain joins TRBV4-1 to TRBJ2-3, with D hard to call. The CDR3 has 15 residues. V gave up 8 bases and J gave up 0 bases, with 15 bases separating them. Germline V CDR1 and CDR2: MGHRA, YSYEKL. The CDR3 DNA reads as TGCGCCAGCTCCGGTTGGGGAATGAGCACAGATACGCAGTATTTT. Its translation: CASSGWGMSTDTQYF.